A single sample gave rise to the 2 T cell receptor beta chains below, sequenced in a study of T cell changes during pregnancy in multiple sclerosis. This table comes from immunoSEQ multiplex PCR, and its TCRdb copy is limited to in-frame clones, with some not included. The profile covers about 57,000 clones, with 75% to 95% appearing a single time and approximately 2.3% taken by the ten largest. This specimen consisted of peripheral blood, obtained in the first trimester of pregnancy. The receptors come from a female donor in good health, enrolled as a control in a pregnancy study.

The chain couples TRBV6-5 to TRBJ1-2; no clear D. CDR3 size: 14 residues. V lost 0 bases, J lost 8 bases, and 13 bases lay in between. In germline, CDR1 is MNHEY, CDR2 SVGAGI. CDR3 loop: CASSYSNPAGGYTF. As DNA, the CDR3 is TGTGCCAGCAGTTACTCAAACCCGGCGGGGGGCTACACCTTC.

CDR3 in amino acids: CASSLGGRAEETQYF. Here the CDR3 DNA reads TGTGCCAGCAGCTTAGGCGGGAGGGCCGAAGAGACCCAGTACTTC. The rearrangement joins TRBV11-2 to TRBJ2-5; the match to TRBD2 covers 9 bases. The CDR3 has 15 residues. After removal of 1 base from V and 3 bases from J, the junction contained 3 bases not matched to a gene. Per the germline V gene, CDR1 is SGHAT and CDR2 is FQNNGV. Based on the CDR3 plus reference TRBV11-2 and TRBJ2-5, the full variable domain is EAGVAQSPRYKIIEKRQSVAFWCNPISGHATLYWYQQILGQGPKLLIQFQNNGVVDDSQLPKDRFSAERLKGVDSTLKIQPAKLEDSAVYLCASSLGGRAEETQYFGPGTRLLVL.